A selection of T cell receptor beta chains follows, all from one sample in a study of technical replicates of blood from a handful of donors. Profiling relied on immunoSEQ multiplex PCR, and the TCRdb table lists in-frame clones only, not all of them. The sample lists about 84,000 clones; roughly 98% were seen once. The material sequenced was T cells isolated from PBMCs. Source of these receptors: a human donor in good health. CDR3s include the opening cysteine and the closing phenylalanine or tryptophan. The order of the fields is V gene, J gene, D gene, clone size, CDR3 DNA, CDR3 protein. The D gene is left open where the match is weak. The size of a clone is reported for some rows only, either as once, few or many, or as a class for expanded clones.

TRBV7-9	TRBJ1-1	.	.	TGTGCCAGCAGCTTAGGGTCGACTCCCGGGACTTTCTTT	CASSLGSTPGTFF
TRBV4-2	TRBJ1-2	.	.	TGTGCCAGCAGCCAAGAGAACCAGGCACATGGCTACACCTTC	CASSQENQAHGYTF
TRBV4-1	TRBJ1-2	.	.	TGCGCCAGCAGCCCGCGGCGGGACGCAATCTATGGCTACACCTTC	CASSPRRDAIYGYTF
TRBV13	TRBJ2-1	TRBD2	.	TGTGCCAGCAGTAAAGCGGGAGTAATTTTGTACAATGAGCAGTTCTTC	CASSKAGVILYNEQFF
TRBV4-2	TRBJ2-3	TRBD2	.	TGTGCCAGCAGCCAAGTGATAGCGGGGGGTCTAAGCACAGATACGCAGTATTTT	CASSQVIAGGLSTDTQYF
TRBV9	TRBJ2-2	TRBD2	.	TGTGCCAGCAGCCTAGGACTAGCGGTTCAGGAGCTGTTTTTT	CASSLGLAVQELFF
TRBV6-5	TRBJ1-2	.	.	TGTGCCAGCAGTTACCTCCAGACAGGAACCTATGGCTACACCTTC	CASSYLQTGTYGYTF
TRBV19	TRBJ1-5	TRBD1	.	TGTGCCAGTAACTCCCGGGACAGGGTACATCAGCCCCAGCATTTT	CASNSRDRVHQPQHF
TRBV6-6	TRBJ2-7	.	.	TGTGCCAGCAGTTACTCTGGGGGGTCATACGAGCAGTACTTC	CASSYSGGSYEQYF
TRBV27	TRBJ2-2	.	.	TGTGCCAGCAGTTTAGGCCAGGGATCGCGCACCGGGGAGCTGTTTTTT	CASSLGQGSRTGELFF
TRBV7-9	TRBJ2-2	TRBD1	.	TGTGCCAGCAGCTTATTACCAGGGGGTAGCACCGGGGAGCTGTTTTTT	CASSLLPGGSTGELFF
TRBV4-2	TRBJ2-1	.	.	TGTGCCAGCAGCCATGATCAGGAGCGGGCATACAATGAGCAGTTCTTC	CASSHDQERAYNEQFF
TRBV28	TRBJ2-5	TRBD2	.	TGTGCCAGCAGTTTAGCAGCGGGGGGCCTCCAAGAGACCCAGTACTTC	CASSLAAGGLQETQYF
TRBV27	TRBJ2-3	.	.	TGTGCCAGCAGTCGCGATTCGGGGGACTCCTACACAGATACGCAGTATTTT	CASSRDSGDSYTDTQYF
TRBV28	TRBJ1-2	.	.	TGTGCCAGCAGTTTACGAACGAAGGGGAGGAGCACCTTC	CASSLRTKGRSTF
TRBV7-9	TRBJ1-2	TRBD1	.	TGTGCCAGCAGCCGATACCTGACAGGGAATGAGGGCTACACCTTC	CASSRYLTGNEGYTF
TRBV6-1	TRBJ2-7	.	.	TGTGCCAGCAGACTAAGACAGGACCGGTACGAGCAGTACTTC	CASRLRQDRYEQYF
TRBV7-3	TRBJ1-1	.	.	TGTGCCAGCAGCCGGCGGGGGGGTTCAAACCAAAACACTGAAGCTTTCTTT	CASSRRGGSNQNTEAFF
TRBV25-1	TRBJ2-1	.	.	TGTGCCAGCAGTGAAAAGGGGGCCTACAATGAGCAGTTCTTC	CASSEKGAYNEQFF
TRBV5-6	TRBJ2-5	.	.	TGTGCCAGCAGCTGGGGCCCAGACAGGAACTACCAAGAGACCCAGTACTTC	CASSWGPDRNYQETQYF
TRBV4-2	TRBJ2-3	.	.	TGTGCCAGCAGCCAAGAAGTCACATTCCCAGGGGTATCTAGCACAGATACGCAGTATTTT	CASSQEVTFPGVSSTDTQYF
TRBV9	TRBJ2-1	TRBD2	once	TGTGCCAGCAGCGTACCGACTAGCGGGGGACCCACCGCGAACAATGAGCAGTTCTTC	CASSVPTSGGPTANNEQFF
TRBV6-1	TRBJ2-7	.	.	TGTGCCAGCAGTGACATGCCTTCTCGGGAGCAGTACTTC	CASSDMPSREQYF
TRBV5-8	TRBJ2-3	.	.	TGTGCCAGCAGCTTGTTCAGTGGAGATACGCAGTATTTT	CASSLFSGDTQYF